These 24 T cell receptor beta chains were all obtained from the same sample, sequenced in a study of T-cell memory formation after mild COVID-19. TCRdb re-called the 5' RACE reads with MiXCR, one entry per CDR3 protein. The table shows 450,000 or so distinct CDR3 sequences, with around a quarter occurring only once. The sequenced material came from PBMCs or a T cell subset sorted from them (not recorded which). These receptors all come from an adult woman who had mild COVID-19 (a few samples of this study predate the infection). Cell type and time point are not known.

At least ten counts were recorded for this clonotype. The chain combines TRBV20-1 with TRBJ2-1; TRBD1 matches at 10 bases. The V gene end was trimmed by 5 bases and the J gene end by 5 bases; junction bases not matched to a gene: 6. The CDR3 totals 14 residues. The germline CDR1 and CDR2 sequences are DFQATT and SNEGSKA (reference sequence). The CDR3 loop reads CSAFSGQGNNEQFF. The DNA for the CDR3 is TGCAGTGCTTTTTCGGGACAGGGGAACAATGAGCAGTTCTTC.

This clonotype was counted only a few times. The chain combines TRBV6-5 with TRBJ2-5, with 8 bases matching TRBD2. V gave up 2 bases and J gave up 4 bases; unmatched junction bases: 12. The length of the CDR3 is 17 residues. Germline lookup yields CDR1 MNHEY and CDR2 SVGAGI. CDR3 in DNA: TGTGCCAGCAGTTACCACCATGTCGGGAGGGCGGGAGAGACCCAGTACTTC. Translating gives CASSYHHVGRAGETQYF.

This clonotype was counted a single time. As DNA, the CDR3 is TGTGCCTGGTTAAGACAGGGAAGCCTTTATGGCTACACCTTC. It is translated as CAWLRQGSLYGYTF. The V and J genes are TRBV30 and TRBJ1-2; 7 bases align to TRBD1. CDR1 and CDR2 (germline): GTSNPN, SVGIG (reference sequence). J lost 5 bases, V lost 5 bases, and 11 bases had no gene match. The CDR3 runs 14 residues. The whole variable domain, filled in from reference TRBV30 and TRBJ1-2, reads SQTIHQWPATLVQPVGSPLSLECTVEGTSNPNLYWYRQAAGRGLQLLFYSVGIGQISSEVPQNLSASRPQDRQFILSSKKLLLSDSGFYLCAWLRQGSLYGYTFGSGTRLTVV.

The V gene is TRBV24-1, the J gene TRBJ1-2; D unresolved. Trimming shortened V by 1 base and J by 0 bases, and 11 bases separated the two germline ends. The CDR3 contains 16 residues. CDR1 is KGHDR, CDR2 SFDVKD, per germline. This chain's CDR3 is CATSDFFRPANYGYTF. The CDR3 DNA reads TGTGCCACCAGTGATTTTTTTCGGCCAGCTAACTATGGCTACACCTTC.

J is TRBJ1-1 and V is TRBV12-3 or TRBV12-4; the match to TRBD1 covers 7 bases. This CDR3 region has 17 residues. The trim removed 5 bases at V and 0 bases at J, leaving 12 bases unmatched. CDR3 sequence reads: CASSPVPGQKMNTEAFF. The CDR3 DNA sequence: TGTGCCAGCAGTCCCGTACCGGGACAGAAAATGAACACTGAAGCTTTCTTT.

The chain uses TRBV9 and TRBJ2-3; D unclear. The length of the CDR3 is 15 residues. CDR1 SGDLS and CDR2 YYNGEE come from the germline V gene. The V end was cut by 8 bases, the J end by 0 bases, with 16 bases between. CDR3 amino acids: CASGRPSSSTDTQYF. The DNA of the CDR3 is TGTGCCAGTGGACGGCCTTCATCTAGCACAGATACGCAGTATTTT.

This clonotype was counted only a few times. This rearrangement joins TRBV19 to TRBJ2-1; unclear D gene. Germline CDR1 reads LNHDA; CDR2 reads SQIVND (reference sequence). This CDR3 region has 15 residues. With 4 bases removed from V and 8 bases from J, the gap between germline ends came to 18 bases. The CDR3 DNA sequence: TGTGCCAGTAGTACCTCCGACGGACCCCTTTATGAGCAGTTCTTC. It encodes CASSTSDGPLYEQFF.

This clonotype was detected only a few times. The CDR3: CASRWTSGADTQYF. DNA of the CDR3: TGTGCCAGCAGATGGACTAGCGGTGCAGATACGCAGTATTTT. This chain connects TRBV2 to TRBJ2-3; 10 positions match TRBD2. The CDR3 has 14 residues. Germline V lookup: CDR1 SNHLY, CDR2 FYNNEI. After removal of 6 bases from V and 4 bases from J, the junction contained 4 bases not matched to a gene.

This chain uses TRBV4-2 with TRBJ2-1; D perhaps matches TRBD1 (5 bases). V shed 4 bases and J shed 8 bases, with 9 bases lying between them. Germline V lookup: CDR1 LGHNA, CDR2 YNFKEQ. The CDR3 length is 12 residues. CDR3 sequence (DNA): TGTGCCAGCAGCCCGACAGTGGATGAGCAGTTCTTC. Translated, it gives CASSPTVDEQFF.

This clonotype was seen a few times. The rearrangement links TRBV10-3 to TRBJ2-7; 11 bases are a match to TRBD1. There are 13 residues in the CDR3. V shed 10 bases and J 5 bases; nucleotides not matched to a gene: 7. From germline, CDR1 is ENHRY and CDR2 SYGVKD. The CDR3 bases are TGTGCCACTTGGGACAGGGGGTTCGACGAGCAGTACTTC. Translation gives CATWDRGFDEQYF.

V is TRBV5-1 and J is TRBJ2-5; 7 bases map to TRBD2. The germline V gene encodes CDR1 SGHRS and CDR2 YFSETQ. This CDR3 is built from 15 residues. Trimming at V came to 5 bases and at J to 3 bases, leaving 10 bases not matched to a gene. The CDR3 region has the DNA TGCGCCAGCAGTTCCCTCGAGGGACTAAAAGAGACCCAGTACTTC. Protein: CASSSLEGLKETQYF.

The chain is built from TRBV29-1 and TRBJ2-7, with 9 positions matching TRBD1. Trimming took 3 bases from V and 3 from J; bases not matched to a gene: 12. The CDR3 consists of 16 residues. Germline values: CDR1 SQVTM, CDR2 ANQGSEA. In DNA, the CDR3 is TGCAGCGTTGACGCACAAGGGACAGGGAGAATCTACGAGCAGTACTTC. It encodes CSVDAQGTGRIYEQYF.

This clonotype was seen more than once but under ten times. The chain joins TRBV9 to TRBJ1-2; D perhaps matches TRBD1 (5 bases). Germline loops: CDR1 SGDLS, CDR2 YYNGEE. This CDR3 is 14 amino acids long. V was trimmed by 0 bases and J by 4 bases, leaving 10 bases between them. The CDR3 protein is CASSVARGGYGYTF. The CDR3 coding sequence is TGTGCCAGCAGCGTAGCTCGGGGGGGCTATGGCTACACCTTC.

This clonotype appeared a few times. The V and J genes are TRBV12-3 or TRBV12-4 and TRBJ1-5; D remains ambiguous. CDR3 size: 14 residues. Trimming pared 2 bases from V and 6 bases from J, leaving 11 bases between. CDR3 region: CASSLSPGGQPQHF. The CDR3 DNA reads as TGTGCCAGCAGTTTAAGTCCGGGCGGTCAGCCCCAGCATTTT.

This chain joins TRBV7-2 and TRBJ2-7; 7 nucleotides align to TRBD1. This CDR3 is 15 amino acids long. The V gene's germline CDR1 is SGHTA and CDR2 FQGNSA. J gave up 3 bases and V 5 bases, and 10 bases lay outside the gene matches. The CDR3 DNA reads as TGTGCCAGCAGCGATTTTTTGGGGACAGACTACGAGCAGTACTTC. It encodes CASSDFLGTDYEQYF.

The gene calls are TRBV10-3 and TRBJ1-6; TRBD1 is a possible D gene (6 bases). Per the germline V gene, CDR1 is ENHRY and CDR2 is SYGVKD. The CDR3 totals 17 residues. Trimming left V 0 bases short and J 7 bases short, with 16 bases between. The CDR3 sequence: CAISESGRGGRNSPLHF. The CDR3 DNA follows: TGTGCCATCAGTGAGTCTGGCAGGGGAGGGAGGAATTCACCCCTCCACTTT.

This chain joins TRBV10-2 and TRBJ2-5; 11 positions agree with TRBD1. Trimming at V came to 5 bases and at J to 2 bases, leaving 10 bases not matched to a gene. The V gene's germline CDR1 is WSHSY and CDR2 SAAADI. CDR3 length equals 17 residues. The CDR3 loop is CASSPGTGGLWQETQYF. The CDR3 DNA reads TGCGCCAGCAGTCCCGGGACAGGGGGTTTGTGGCAAGAGACCCAGTACTTC.

This clonotype was recorded at least ten times. The chain recombines TRBV7-2 with TRBJ2-1, with D perhaps matching TRBD2 (6 bases). The CDR3 spans 15 residues. V was shortened by 1 base and J by 3 bases, with 10 bases between the two germline ends. Per the germline V gene, CDR1 is SGHTA and CDR2 is FQGNSA. This CDR3 reads CASSLDRGSYNEQFF. Written as DNA, the CDR3 is TGTGCCAGCAGCTTAGACCGGGGGAGCTACAATGAGCAGTTCTTC.

This clonotype was seen a few times. This chain joins TRBV12-3 or TRBV12-4 and TRBJ1-2; D unresolved. V was pared by 5 bases and J by 5 bases, with 6 bases between. The CDR3 spans 11 residues. The CDR3 nucleotides read TGTGCCAGCAGTGAGGAATATGGCTACACCTTC. Protein sequence: CASSEEYGYTF.

The chain recombines TRBV24-1 with TRBJ1-5; D gene uncertain. This CDR3 has 14 amino acids. Trimming took off 1 base at V and 7 bases at J, with 10 bases between the two ends. Looked up from germline, CDR1 is KGHDR and CDR2 is SFDVKD. CDR3 region: CATSDFRAVQPQHF. Written as DNA, the CDR3 is TGTGCCACCAGTGATTTTCGTGCAGTCCAGCCCCAGCATTTT.

J is TRBJ1-5 and V is TRBV4-1; 8 bases agree with TRBD1. Trimming took 0 bases from V and 7 from J; bases not matched to a gene: 11. The germline gives CDR1 MGHRA, CDR2 YSYEKL. The CDR3 loop spans 17 amino acids. CDR3 DNA sequence: TGCGCCAGCAGCCAAGATACAGGGGGTTATTTGTTACAGCCCCAGCATTTT. Translated: CASSQDTGGYLLQPQHF.

The rearrangement joins TRBV5-5 to TRBJ2-3; no firm D call. CDR1 is SGHKS, CDR2 YYEKEE, per germline (reference sequence). The length of the CDR3 is 14 residues. Trimming stripped 0 bases from V and 4 bases from J, with 9 bases between. The CDR3 DNA is TGTGCCAGCAGCTTGGCCAATTTCGCAGATACGCAGTATTTT. Its protein is CASSLANFADTQYF.

The rearrangement uses TRBV28 and TRBJ2-7, with D possibly being TRBD1 (5 bases). This CDR3 is built from 16 residues. V shed 1 base and J shed 4 bases, with 17 bases lying between them. Germline loops: CDR1 MDHEN, CDR2 SYDVKM. CDR3 sequence (DNA): TGTGCCAGCAGTTTATTTCAGGGAACCCTTTCTTACGAGCAGTACTTC. Encoded protein: CASSLFQGTLSYEQYF.

This clonotype was observed many times. The chain links TRBV4-1 to TRBJ2-7; 7 bases line up with TRBD1. CDR1 and CDR2 from the germline V gene are MGHRA and YSYEKL. CDR3 size: 15 residues. V lost 1 base and J lost 1; bases outside the gene matches: 4. The CDR3 sequence: CASSQGQGRSYEQYF. The CDR3 bases are TGCGCCAGCAGCCAAGGACAGGGACGATCCTACGAGCAGTACTTC.